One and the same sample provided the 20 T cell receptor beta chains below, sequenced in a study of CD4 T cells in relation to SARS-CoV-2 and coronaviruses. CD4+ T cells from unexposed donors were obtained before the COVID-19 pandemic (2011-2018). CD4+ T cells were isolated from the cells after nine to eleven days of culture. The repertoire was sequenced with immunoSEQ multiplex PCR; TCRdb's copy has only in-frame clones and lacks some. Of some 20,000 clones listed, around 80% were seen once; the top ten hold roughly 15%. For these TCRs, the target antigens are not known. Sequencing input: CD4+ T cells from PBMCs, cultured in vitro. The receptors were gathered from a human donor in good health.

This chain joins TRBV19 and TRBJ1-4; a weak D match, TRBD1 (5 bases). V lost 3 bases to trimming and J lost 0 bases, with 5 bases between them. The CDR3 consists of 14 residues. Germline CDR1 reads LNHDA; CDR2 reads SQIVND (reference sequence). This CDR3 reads CASSMGATNEKLFF. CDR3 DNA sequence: TGTGCCAGTAGTATGGGGGCAACTAATGAAAAACTGTTTTTT.

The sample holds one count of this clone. As DNA, the CDR3 is TGTGCCAGCAGCTTAGTAACTAGTGTCGATACGCAGTATTTT. As protein: CASSLVTSVDTQYF. The V gene is TRBV7-9, the J gene TRBJ2-3; tentatively, D is TRBD2 (5 bases). V gave up 1 base and J gave up 6 bases, with 11 bases separating them. In germline, CDR1 is SEHNR, CDR2 FQNEAQ (reference sequence). The CDR3 consists of 14 residues.

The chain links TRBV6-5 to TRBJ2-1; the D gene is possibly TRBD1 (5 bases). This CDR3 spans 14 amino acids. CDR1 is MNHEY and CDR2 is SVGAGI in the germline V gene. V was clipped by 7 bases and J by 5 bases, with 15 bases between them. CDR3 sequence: CASKMGSRDNEQFF. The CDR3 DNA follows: TGTGCCAGCAAGATGGGAAGCAGGGACAATGAGCAGTTCTTC.

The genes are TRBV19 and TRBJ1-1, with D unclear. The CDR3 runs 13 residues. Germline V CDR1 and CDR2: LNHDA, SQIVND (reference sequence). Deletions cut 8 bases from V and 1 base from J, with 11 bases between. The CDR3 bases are TGTGCCAGTGAAAACGGGCCGAACACTGAAGCTTTCTTT. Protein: CASENGPNTEAFF. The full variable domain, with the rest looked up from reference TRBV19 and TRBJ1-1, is DGGITQSPKYLFRKEGQNVTLSCEQNLNHDAMYWYRQDPGQGLRLIYYSQIVNDFQKGDIAEGYSVSREKKESFPLTVTSAQKNPTAFYLCASENGPNTEAFFGQGTRLTVV.

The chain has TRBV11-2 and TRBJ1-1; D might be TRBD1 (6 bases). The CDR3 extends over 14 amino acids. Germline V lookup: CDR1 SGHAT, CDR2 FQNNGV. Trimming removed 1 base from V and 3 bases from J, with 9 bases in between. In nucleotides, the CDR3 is TGTGCCAGCAGCTTAGCACAGGGTTACACTGAAGCTTTCTTT. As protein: CASSLAQGYTEAFF.

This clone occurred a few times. The CDR3 spells CASSPMRQGGLNYGYTF. The CDR3 DNA follows: TGTGCCAGCTCACCGATGCGACAGGGCGGGCTTAACTATGGCTACACCTTC. The genes are TRBV18 and TRBJ1-2; 7 nucleotides match TRBD1. Germline CDR1 is KGHSH and CDR2 is LQKENI. Trimming at V came to 3 bases and at J to 1 base, leaving 11 bases not matched to a gene. This CDR3 has 17 residues.

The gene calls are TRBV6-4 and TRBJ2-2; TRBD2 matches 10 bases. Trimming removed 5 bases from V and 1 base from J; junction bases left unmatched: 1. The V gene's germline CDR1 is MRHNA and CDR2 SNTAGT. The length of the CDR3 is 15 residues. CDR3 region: CASSRTSGNTGELFF. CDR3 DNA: TGTGCCAGCAGTAGGACTAGCGGGAACACCGGGGAGCTGTTTTTT.

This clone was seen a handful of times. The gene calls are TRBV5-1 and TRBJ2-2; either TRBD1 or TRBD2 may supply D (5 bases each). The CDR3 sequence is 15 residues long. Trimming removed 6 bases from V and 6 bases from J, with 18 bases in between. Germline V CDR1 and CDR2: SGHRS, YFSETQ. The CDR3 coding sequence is TGCGCCAGCACCCCGGGACCTCGTGATTCCGGGGAGCTGTTTTTT. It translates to CASTPGPRDSGELFF.

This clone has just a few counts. The chain's CDR3 is CSSYRNTEAFF. The CDR3 DNA is TGCAGCTCGTACAGGAACACTGAAGCTTTCTTT. This chain uses TRBV29-1 with TRBJ1-1; D is unclear. The CDR3 extends over 11 amino acids. The V end lost 8 bases, the J end lost 1 base, and 8 bases lay between the germline ends. Germline V lookup: CDR1 SQVTM, CDR2 ANQGSEA. Filled out from reference TRBV29-1 and TRBJ1-1, the complete variable domain reads SAVISQKPSRDICQRGTSLTIQCQVDSQVTMMFWYRQQPGQSLTLIATANQGSEATYESGFVIDKFPISRPNLTFSTLTVSNMSPEDSSIYLCSSYRNTEAFFGQGTRLTVV.

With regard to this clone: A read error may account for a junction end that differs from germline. The CDR3 here is CASSPGTDTEAFF. CDR3 in DNA: TGTGCCAGCTCACCTGGGACAGACACGGAAGCTTTCTTT. This chain connects TRBV18 to TRBJ1-1, with 7 bases aligning to TRBD1. Germline V gene lookup returns CDR1 KGHSH and CDR2 LQKENI. The CDR3 consists of 13 residues.

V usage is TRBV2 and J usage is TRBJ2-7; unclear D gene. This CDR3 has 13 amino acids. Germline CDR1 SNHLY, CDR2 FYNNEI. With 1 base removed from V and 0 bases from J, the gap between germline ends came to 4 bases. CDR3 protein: CASSEGNSYEQYF. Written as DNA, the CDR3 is TGTGCCAGCAGTGAAGGAAACTCCTACGAGCAGTACTTC.

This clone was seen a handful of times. The CDR3: CASSYWDRGGQYF. The CDR3 coding sequence is TGTGCCAGCAGCTACTGGGACAGGGGAGGGCAGTACTTC. The chain uses TRBV5-6 and TRBJ2-7, with 10 bases matching TRBD1. Germline CDR1 SGHDT, CDR2 YYEEEE. V dropped 3 bases and J dropped 9; count of bases not matched to a gene: 6. The CDR3 totals 13 residues.

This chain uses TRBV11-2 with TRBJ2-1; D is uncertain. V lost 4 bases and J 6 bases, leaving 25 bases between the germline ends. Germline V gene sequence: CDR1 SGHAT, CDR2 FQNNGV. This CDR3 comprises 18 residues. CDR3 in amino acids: CASSSPTDWSLSVNEQFF. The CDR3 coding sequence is TGTGCCAGCAGCTCCCCTACCGACTGGTCCCTATCTGTCAATGAGCAGTTCTTC. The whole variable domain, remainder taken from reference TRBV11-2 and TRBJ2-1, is EAGVAQSPRYKIIEKRQSVAFWCNPISGHATLYWYQQILGQGPKLLIQFQNNGVVDDSQLPKDRFSAERLKGVDSTLKIQPAKLEDSAVYLCASSSPTDWSLSVNEQFFGPGTRLTVL.

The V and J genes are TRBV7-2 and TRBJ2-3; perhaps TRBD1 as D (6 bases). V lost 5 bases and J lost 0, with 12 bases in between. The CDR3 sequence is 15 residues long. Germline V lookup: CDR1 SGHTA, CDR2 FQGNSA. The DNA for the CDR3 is TGTGCCAGCAGCCCGCTGGGGGCTAGCACAGATACGCAGTATTTT. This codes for CASSPLGASTDTQYF.

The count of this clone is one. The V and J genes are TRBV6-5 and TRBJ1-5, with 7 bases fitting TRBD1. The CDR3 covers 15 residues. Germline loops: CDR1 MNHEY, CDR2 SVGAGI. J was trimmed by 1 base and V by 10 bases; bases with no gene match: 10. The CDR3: CATWRGGTSNQPQHF. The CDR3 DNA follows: TGTGCCACCTGGAGAGGGGGCACGAGCAATCAGCCCCAGCATTTT.

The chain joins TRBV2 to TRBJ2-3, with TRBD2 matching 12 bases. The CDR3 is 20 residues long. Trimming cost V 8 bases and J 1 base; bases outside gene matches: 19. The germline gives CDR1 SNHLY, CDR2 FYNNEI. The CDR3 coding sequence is TGTGCCAGCTGGACGGGGGTGATGCTAGCGGGGGGGCGCGGCACAGATACGCAGTATTTT. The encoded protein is CASWTGVMLAGGRGTDTQYF.

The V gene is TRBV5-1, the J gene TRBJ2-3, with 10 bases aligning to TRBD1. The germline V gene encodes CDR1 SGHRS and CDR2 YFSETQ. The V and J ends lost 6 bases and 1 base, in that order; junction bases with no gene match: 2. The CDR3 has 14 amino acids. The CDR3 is CASTDRGRTDTQYF. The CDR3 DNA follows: TGCGCCAGCACCGACAGGGGGCGCACAGATACGCAGTATTTT.

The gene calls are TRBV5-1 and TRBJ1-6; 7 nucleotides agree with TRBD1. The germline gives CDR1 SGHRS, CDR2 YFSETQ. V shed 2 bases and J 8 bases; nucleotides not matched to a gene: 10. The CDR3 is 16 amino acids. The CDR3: CASSLAYRGGDSPLHF. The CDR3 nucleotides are TGCGCCAGCAGCTTAGCATACAGGGGAGGAGATTCACCCCTCCACTTT.

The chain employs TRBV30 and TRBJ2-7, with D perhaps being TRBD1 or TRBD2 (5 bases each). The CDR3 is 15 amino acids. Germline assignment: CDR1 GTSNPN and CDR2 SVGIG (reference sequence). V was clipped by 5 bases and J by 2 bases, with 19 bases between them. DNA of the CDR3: TGTGCCTGGGATACAATAGGGACGGAAACCTACGAGCAGTACTTC. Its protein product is CAWDTIGTETYEQYF.

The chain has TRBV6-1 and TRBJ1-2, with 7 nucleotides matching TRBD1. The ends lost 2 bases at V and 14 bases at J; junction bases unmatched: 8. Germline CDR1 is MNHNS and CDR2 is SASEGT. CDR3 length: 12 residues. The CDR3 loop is CASSERTGLMTF. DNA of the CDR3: TGTGCCAGCAGTGAACGGACAGGTTTAATGACCTTC.